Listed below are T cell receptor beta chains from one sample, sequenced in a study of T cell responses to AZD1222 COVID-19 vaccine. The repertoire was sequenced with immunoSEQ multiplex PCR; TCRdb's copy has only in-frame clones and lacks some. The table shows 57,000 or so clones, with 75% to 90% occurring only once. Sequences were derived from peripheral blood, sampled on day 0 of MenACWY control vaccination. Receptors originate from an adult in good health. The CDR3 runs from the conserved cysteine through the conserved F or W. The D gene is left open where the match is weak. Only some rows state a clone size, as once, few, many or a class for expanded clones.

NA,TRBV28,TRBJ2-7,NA,CASSLRWDEQYF,TGTGCCAGCAGTTTAAGATGGGACGAGCAGTACTTC
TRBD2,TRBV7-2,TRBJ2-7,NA,CASTLGGTSGRSYEQYF,TGTGCCAGCACCCTTGGGGGGACTAGCGGGAGGAGTTACGAGCAGTACTTC
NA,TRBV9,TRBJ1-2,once,CASSAPTGGLSYGYTF,TGTGCCAGCAGCGCCCCTACGGGGGGCTTAAGCTATGGCTACACCTTC
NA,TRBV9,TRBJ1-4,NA,CASSPQSLANEKLFF,TGTGCCAGCAGCCCCCAGTCTTTGGCTAATGAAAAACTGTTTTTT
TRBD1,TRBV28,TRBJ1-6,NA,CASSFDNRGLSPLHF,TGTGCCAGCAGTTTTGATAACAGGGGGCTTTCACCCCTCCACTTT
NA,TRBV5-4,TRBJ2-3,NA,CASSLAGTFTDTQYF,TGTGCCAGCAGCTTGGCCGGGACTTTCACAGATACGCAGTATTTT
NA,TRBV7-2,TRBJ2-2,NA,CASSYQGSATTGELFF,TGTGCCAGCAGCTATCAGGGGAGCGCTACCACCGGGGAGCTGTTTTTT
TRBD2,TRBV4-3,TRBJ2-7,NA,CASSQEGLAGGPGEQYF,TGCGCCAGCAGCCAAGAAGGCCTAGCGGGAGGGCCCGGCGAGCAGTACTTC
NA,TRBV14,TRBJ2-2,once,CASSQGGRHYTGELFF,TGTGCCAGCAGCCAAGGTGGCAGACACTACACCGGGGAGCTGTTTTTT
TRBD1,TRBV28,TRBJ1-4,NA,CASQFGTAPNEKLFF,TGTGCCAGCCAGTTCGGGACAGCCCCTAATGAAAAACTGTTTTTT
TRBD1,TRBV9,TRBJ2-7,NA,CASSVGQGAYEQYF,TGTGCCAGCAGCGTAGGACAGGGGGCCTACGAGCAGTACTTC
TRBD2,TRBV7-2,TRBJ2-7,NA,CAMREGVEQYF,TGTGCCATGCGGGAGGGGGTCGAGCAGTACTTC
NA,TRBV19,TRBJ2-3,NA,CASRARDSTDTQYF,TGTGCCAGTAGGGCCCGGGACAGCACAGATACGCAGTATTTT
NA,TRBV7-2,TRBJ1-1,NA,CASSLVAVNTEAFF,TGTGCCAGCAGCTTAGTGGCAGTGAACACTGAAGCTTTCTTT
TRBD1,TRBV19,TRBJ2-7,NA,CASSIARDSSYEQYF,TGTGCCAGTAGTATTGCCCGGGACAGCTCCTACGAGCAGTACTTC
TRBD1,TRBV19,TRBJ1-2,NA,CASSPRSGTGVKGYTF,TGTGCCAGTAGTCCCCGATCCGGGACAGGGGTCAAGGGCTACACCTTC
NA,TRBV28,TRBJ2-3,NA,CASSLSRADTQYF,TGTGCCAGCAGTTTATCCCGGGCAGATACGCAGTATTTT
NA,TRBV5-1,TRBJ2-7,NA,CASSSGWGARGEQYF,TGCGCCAGCAGCTCCGGTTGGGGGGCGCGGGGCGAGCAGTACTTC
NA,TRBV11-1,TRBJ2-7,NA,CASSLAGGNYEQYF,TGTGCCAGCAGCTTAGCGGGGGGCAACTACGAGCAGTACTTC
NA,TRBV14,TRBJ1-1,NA,CASSQGRNTEAFF,TGTGCCAGCAGCCAGGGCAGGAACACTGAAGCTTTCTTT
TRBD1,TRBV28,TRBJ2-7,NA,CASSLLDRARYEQYF,TGTGCCAGCAGTTTACTCGACAGGGCCAGGTACGAGCAGTACTTC
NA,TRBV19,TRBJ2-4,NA,CASSPWGGFAAKNIQYF,TGTGCCAGTAGCCCTTGGGGCGGGTTCGCAGCCAAAAACATTCAGTACTTC
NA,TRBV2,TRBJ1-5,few,CASSAVGQPQHF,TGTGCCAGCAGTGCGGTCGGTCAGCCCCAGCATTTT
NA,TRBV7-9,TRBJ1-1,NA,CASSLGSKNTEAFF,TGTGCCAGCAGCTTAGGGTCCAAGAACACTGAAGCTTTCTTT
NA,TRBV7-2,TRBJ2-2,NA,CASSRLMGSTGELFF,TGTGCCAGCAGCCGCCTGATGGGGAGCACCGGGGAGCTGTTTTTT
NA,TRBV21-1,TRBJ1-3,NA,CASTTLSYSSGNTIYF,TGTGCCAGCACCACCCTATCGTACAGCTCTGGAAACACCATATATTTT
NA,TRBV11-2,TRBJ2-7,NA,CASSLPPAFEQYF,TGTGCCAGCAGCTTGCCTCCAGCCTTCGAGCAGTACTTC
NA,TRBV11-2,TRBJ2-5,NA,CASSLLVQETQYF,TGTGCCAGCAGCTTACTGGTCCAAGAGACCCAGTACTTC
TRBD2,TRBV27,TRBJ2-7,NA,CASSEAGGSYEQYF,TGTGCCAGCAGCGAAGCGGGAGGGTCTTACGAGCAGTACTTC
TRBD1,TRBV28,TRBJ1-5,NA,CASSWGQGKGGQPQHF,TGTGCCAGCAGTTGGGGACAGGGGAAGGGTGGTCAGCCCCAGCATTTT
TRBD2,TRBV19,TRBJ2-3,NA,CASSITGLAGDTQYF,TGTGCCAGTAGTATAACGGGACTAGCGGGGGATACGCAGTATTTT
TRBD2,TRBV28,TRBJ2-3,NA,CASSFYTSGSTDTQYF,TGTGCCAGCAGTTTTTATACTAGCGGGAGCACAGATACGCAGTATTTT
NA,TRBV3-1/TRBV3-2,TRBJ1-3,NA,CASSQVQGNSGNTIYF,TGTGCCAGCAGCCAAGTACAGGGTAACTCTGGAAACACCATATATTTT
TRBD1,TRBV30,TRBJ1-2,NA,CAGQPGQYYGYTF,TGTGCCGGACAACCGGGACAGTACTATGGCTACACCTTC
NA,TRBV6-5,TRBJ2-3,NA,CASSYTGAEATQYF,TGTGCCAGCAGTTACACCGGAGCAGAAGCTACGCAGTATTTT
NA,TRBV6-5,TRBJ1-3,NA,CASSYSRGPGNTIYF,TGTGCCAGCAGTTACTCACGGGGTCCTGGAAACACCATATATTTT
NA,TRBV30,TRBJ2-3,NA,CARGLRDTQYF,TGTGCCCGTGGCCTAAGGGATACGCAGTATTTT
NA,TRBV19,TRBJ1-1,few,CASANGGRGPNTEAFF,TGTGCCAGTGCAAACGGGGGGCGGGGGCCGAACACTGAAGCTTTCTTT
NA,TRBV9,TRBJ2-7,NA,CASSVSGPNEQYF,TGTGCCAGCAGCGTATCTGGGCCCAACGAGCAGTACTTC
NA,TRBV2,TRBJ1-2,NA,CASTSGPTAYGYTF,TGTGCCAGCACCTCGGGGCCGACAGCCTATGGCTACACCTTC
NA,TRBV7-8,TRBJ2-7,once,CASSLVVGTYEQYF,TGTGCCAGCAGCTTAGTAGTAGGGACCTACGAGCAGTACTTC
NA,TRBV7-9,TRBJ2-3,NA,CASSIDGTGTDTQYF,TGTGCCAGCAGCATAGACGGGACTGGGACAGATACGCAGTATTTT
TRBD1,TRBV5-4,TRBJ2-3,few,CASSRGQELQYF,TGTGCCAGCAGCCGGGGACAGGAGCTACAGTATTTT
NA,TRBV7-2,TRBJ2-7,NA,CASSSGHSYEQYF,TGTGCCAGCAGCAGTGGACACTCCTACGAGCAGTACTTC
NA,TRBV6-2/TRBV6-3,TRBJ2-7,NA,CASSRALGGAKSSYEQYF,TGTGCCAGCAGTCGGGCGCTTGGGGGGGCGAAGAGCTCCTACGAGCAGTACTTC